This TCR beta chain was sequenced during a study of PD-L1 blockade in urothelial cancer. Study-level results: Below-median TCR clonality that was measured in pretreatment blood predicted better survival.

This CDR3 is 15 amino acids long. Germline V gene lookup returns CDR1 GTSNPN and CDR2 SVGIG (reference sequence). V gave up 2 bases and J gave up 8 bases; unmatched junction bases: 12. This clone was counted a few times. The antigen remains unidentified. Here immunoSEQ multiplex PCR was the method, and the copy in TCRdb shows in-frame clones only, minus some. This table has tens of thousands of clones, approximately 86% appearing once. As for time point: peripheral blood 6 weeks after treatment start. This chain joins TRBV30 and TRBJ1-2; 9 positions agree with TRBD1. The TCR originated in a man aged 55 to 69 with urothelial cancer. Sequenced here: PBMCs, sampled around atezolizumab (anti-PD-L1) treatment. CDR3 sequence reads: CAWSPGDRDSAGYTF. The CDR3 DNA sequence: TGTGCCTGGAGTCCAGGGGACAGGGATTCGGCCGGCTACACCTTC.